A single sample is the source of the 19 T cell receptor beta chains below, sequenced in a study of blood T cell repertoires in COVID-19. Measured with immunoSEQ multiplex PCR; TCRdb has only the in-frame clones, and not every one. The repertoire has about 290,000 clones, around four fifths of them found once; the top ten carry around 3.9%. Sample: peripheral blood. Every receptor here comes from a woman in her fifties or sixties with active or convalescent COVID-19.

J is TRBJ2-1 and V is TRBV2; 12 nucleotides match TRBD2. The germline V gene has CDR1 SNHLY and CDR2 FYNNEI. V shed 6 bases and J 9 bases; nucleotides not matched to a gene: 9. This CDR3 has 15 residues. DNA for the CDR3: TGTGCCAGCAGCCTACCCCGGACTAGCGGGACTGAGCAGTTCTTC. Its protein product is CASSLPRTSGTEQFF. Using reference TRBV2 and TRBJ2-1 for the parts outside the CDR3, the full variable domain is EPEVTQTPSHQVTQMGQEVILRCVPISNHLYFYWYRQILGQKVEFLVSFYNNEISEKSEIFDDQFSVERPDGSNFTLKIRSTKLEDSAMYFCASSLPRTSGTEQFFGPGTRLTVL.

The table lists this clone with a count of one. The rearrangement joins TRBV29-1 to TRBJ2-1; D perhaps matches TRBD1 (6 bases). From germline, CDR1 is SQVTM and CDR2 ANQGSEA. V was shortened by 2 bases and J by 14 bases, with 16 bases between the two germline ends. The CDR3 is 12 amino acids. The CDR3 here is CSVETGQVIKFF. The CDR3 DNA sequence: TGCAGCGTTGAAACGGGACAAGTTATAAAGTTCTTC.

The chain recombines TRBV5-5 with TRBJ2-3, with 8 bases fitting TRBD2. The germline CDR1 and CDR2 sequences are SGHKS and YYEKEE (reference sequence). After removal of 4 bases from V and 0 bases from J, the junction contained 13 bases not matched to a gene. This CDR3 spans 18 amino acids. CDR3: CASSLGLGAVSSTDTQYF. Written as DNA, the CDR3 is TGTGCCAGCAGCCTGGGACTAGGAGCTGTTTCCAGCACAGATACGCAGTATTTT.

V usage is TRBV6-2 or TRBV6-3 and J usage is TRBJ2-7, with 8 bases aligning to TRBD2. This CDR3 is built from 16 residues. V trimming: 2 bases; J trimming: 7 bases; junction bases outside the gene matches: 13. Germline CDR1 and CDR2: MNHEY and SVGEGT. The DNA of the CDR3 is TGTGCCAGCAGTTACGACCTCACAGCGGGAGTGGTAGAGCAGTACTTC. Its protein product is CASSYDLTAGVVEQYF.

This sequence joins TRBV7-9 and TRBJ2-7; D is perhaps TRBD2 (6 bases). The CDR3 is 13 amino acids. Trimming took 5 bases from V and 5 from J, leaving 13 bases between them. The germline V gene has CDR1 SEHNR and CDR2 FQNEAQ (reference sequence). DNA for the CDR3: TGTGCCAGCAGCCCCGCCCCGGGGGACGAGCAGTACTTC. Translation gives CASSPAPGDEQYF.

The chain employs TRBV18 and TRBJ2-7; weak D call: TRBD1 (7 bases). Germline CDR1 and CDR2: KGHSH and LQKENI. Trimming removed 4 bases at V and 3 bases at J, with 13 bases between. This CDR3 contains 14 residues. The CDR3 region is CASSLQGGGYEQYF. As DNA, the CDR3 is TGTGCCAGCTCACTTCAGGGGGGAGGCTACGAGCAGTACTTC.

This chain connects TRBV10-3 to TRBJ2-1; 10 bases fit TRBD2. J was trimmed by 0 bases and V by 6 bases; bases with no gene match: 8. This CDR3 spans 17 amino acids. Looked up from germline, CDR1 is ENHRY and CDR2 is SYGVKD. CDR3 nucleotides: TGTGCCATCAGCGGACTAGCGGCCGGGAGCTCCTACAATGAGCAGTTCTTC. Encoded protein: CAISGLAAGSSYNEQFF.

The chain combines TRBV5-1 with TRBJ1-2; TRBD1 agrees at 7 bases. Germline CDR1 SGHRS, CDR2 YFSETQ. With V trimmed by 2 bases and J by 0 bases, 1 base remained unmatched. The CDR3 contains 14 residues. Written as DNA, the CDR3 is TGCGCCAGCAGCTTAGGACAGGCTAACTATGGCTACACCTTC. Its translation: CASSLGQANYGYTF. Combining the CDR3 with reference TRBV5-1 and TRBJ1-2 gives the whole variable domain KAGVTQTPRYLIKTRGQQVTLSCSPISGHRSVSWYQQTPGQGLQFLFEYFSETQRNKGNFPGRFSGRQFSNSRSEMNVSTLELGDSALYLCASSLGQANYGYTFGSGTRLTVV.

The chain carries TRBV10-3 and TRBJ1-5; D not resolved. Per the germline V gene, CDR1 is ENHRY and CDR2 is SYGVKD. CDR3 size: 21 residues. V was shortened by 2 bases and J by 4 bases, with 30 bases between the two germline ends. CDR3 protein: CAISEGVSGKQRRFANQPQHF. For the CDR3, the DNA is TGTGCCATCAGTGAGGGGGTTTCTGGGAAACAGAGGAGGTTCGCAAATCAGCCCCAGCATTTT.

The chain couples TRBV9 to TRBJ2-1; 11 positions match TRBD2. CDR3 size: 15 residues. V was clipped by 4 bases and J by 7 bases; unmatched bases: 7. The V gene's germline CDR1 is SGDLS and CDR2 YYNGEE. The CDR3 protein is CASSRGLAVTNEQFF. The DNA for the CDR3 is TGTGCCAGCAGCCGGGGACTAGCGGTTACTAATGAGCAGTTCTTC.

V is TRBV7-9 and J is TRBJ2-7, with 11 bases that match TRBD2. CDR3 size: 15 residues. Germline V gene data show CDR1 as SEHNR and CDR2 as FQNEAQ (reference sequence). Trimming at V came to 2 bases and at J to 6 bases, leaving 6 bases not matched to a gene. The CDR3 loop reads CASSLLAGGRGEQYF. The DNA of the CDR3 is TGTGCCAGCAGCTTACTAGCGGGAGGCCGCGGCGAGCAGTACTTC. Variable domain in full (rest from reference TRBV7-9 and TRBJ2-7): DTGVSQNPRHKITKRGQNVTFRCDPISEHNRLYWYRQTLGQGPEFLTYFQNEAQLEKSRLLSDRFSAERPKGSFSTLEIQRTEQGDSAMYLCASSLLAGGRGEQYFGPGTRLTVT.

The CDR3 nucleotides read TGTGCCAGTAGTATAGGACTAGCGGGCACAGATACGCAGTATTTT. Translating gives CASSIGLAGTDTQYF. V usage is TRBV19 and J usage is TRBJ2-3; the match to TRBD2 covers 9 bases. Germline V gene lookup returns CDR1 LNHDA and CDR2 SQIVND (reference sequence). Trimming cost V 1 base and J 1 base; bases outside gene matches: 0. The CDR3 is made up of 15 amino acids.

The gene calls are TRBV4-1 and TRBJ2-3; no clear D gene. Germline V lookup: CDR1 MGHRA, CDR2 YSYEKL. This CDR3 spans 15 amino acids. Trimming took off 3 bases at V and 0 bases at J, with 10 bases between the two ends. CDR3 in DNA: TGCGCCAGCAGCCACACCCAGACTAGCACAGATACGCAGTATTTT. Residues: CASSHTQTSTDTQYF.

The chain employs TRBV4-1 and TRBJ1-2; 11 nucleotides line up with TRBD1. This CDR3 is 16 amino acids long. V shed 1 base, J shed 4 bases, and the junction held 5 bases outside the gene matches. CDR1 MGHRA and CDR2 YSYEKL come from the germline V gene. As DNA, the CDR3 is TGCGCCAGCAGCCAAGGAGTCGGGACAGGGGGCTATGGCTACACCTTC. This codes for CASSQGVGTGGYGYTF.

The chain is built from TRBV7-9 and TRBJ2-1, with TRBD2 identical over 14 bases. V shed 1 base and J 6 bases; nucleotides not matched to a gene: 5. Per the germline V gene, CDR1 is SEHNR and CDR2 is FQNEAQ (reference sequence). CDR3 size: 17 residues. The CDR3 protein is CASSLGTGLAGVNEQFF. The CDR3 bases are TGTGCCAGCAGCTTAGGAACGGGACTAGCGGGAGTCAATGAGCAGTTCTTC.

This chain connects TRBV5-1 to TRBJ2-5, with a weak D call TRBD1 (6 bases). This CDR3 spans 11 amino acids. V lost 7 bases and J 4 bases, leaving 8 bases between the germline ends. Germline assignment: CDR1 SGHRS and CDR2 YFSETQ. The CDR3 spells CASQGLETQYF. In nucleotides, the CDR3 is TGCGCCAGCCAGGGGTTAGAGACCCAGTACTTC.

V gene TRBV5-6 combines with J gene TRBJ1-1; D gene unclear. CDR1 and CDR2 (germline): SGHDT, YYEEEE. V was pared by 0 bases and J by 2 bases, with 8 bases between. This CDR3 is 14 amino acids long. CDR3 amino acids: CASSLVNINTEAFF. For the CDR3, the DNA is TGTGCCAGCAGCTTGGTAAACATCAACACTGAAGCTTTCTTT.

The chain carries TRBV5-8 and TRBJ1-1; D not resolved. Germline loops: CDR1 SGHTS, CDR2 YDEGEE. The CDR3 covers 15 residues. The V and J ends lost 4 bases and 4 bases respectively, with 17 bases between them. The CDR3 spells CASSPPIRRGTEAFF. The DNA for the CDR3 is TGTGCCAGCAGCCCACCTATCCGGCGGGGCACTGAAGCTTTCTTT.

The chain employs TRBV18 and TRBJ1-2; 9 nucleotides line up with TRBD1. V shed 5 bases and J 0 bases; nucleotides not matched to a gene: 10. The germline gives CDR1 KGHSH, CDR2 LQKENI. The CDR3 sequence is 17 residues long. This chain's CDR3 is CASSTLSGQGSNYGYTF. Here the CDR3 DNA reads TGTGCCAGCTCAACCCTTTCGGGACAGGGCTCTAACTATGGCTACACCTTC.